This T cell receptor (beta chain) appears in the sequencing data of a study of cytomegalovirus exposure and HLA in healthy donors. This clone has a single count. Antigen: not known. PCR was performed using 60 Vbeta and 13 Jbeta primers. Sequenced by immunoSEQ multiplex PCR; TCRdb stores in-frame clones only, minus some. The sample lists some 190,000 clones, 81% occurring once. The length of the CDR3 is 14 residues. The germline gives CDR1 MDHEN, CDR2 SYDVKM. After removal of 7 bases from V and 2 bases from J, the junction contained 8 bases not matched to a gene. General study results and limits: Other equally common chains were less clonally expanded than HLA-associated TCR beta chains, a later analysis showed. According to reports, the classifier identified cytomegalovirus status with high specificity and sensitivity. By a later analysis, the bulk of CMV-associated TCR beta chains appeared HLA-restricted.

The origin of this receptor is a man between 18 and 35 years old in good health and CMV-seronegative. What was sequenced was PBMCs. The V and J genes are TRBV28 and TRBJ2-7, with TRBD1 matching over 7 bases. The CDR3 region is CASTPTGLTYEQYF. The DNA of the CDR3 is TGTGCCAGCACTCCGACAGGGCTCACCTACGAGCAGTACTTC.